This T cell receptor beta chain was observed in a study of ipilimumab plus nivolumab after autologous stem cell transplantation. Overall study context: Typical patient got about 5 ipilimumab doses and about eight nivolumab doses (median).

Germline loops: CDR1 LNHDA, CDR2 SQIVND (reference sequence). Unmatched junction bases numbered 6, after V lost 6 bases and J lost 0 bases. The CDR3 sequence is 15 residues long. Data came from immunoSEQ multiplex PCR; TCRdb stores just in-frame clones and leaves some out. Of around 10,000 clones detected, 60% to 70% appear once; the ten largest clones hold about 17%. Starting 14 to 28 days after autologous transplant, ipilimumab 1 mg/kg was given. The chain uses TRBV19 and TRBJ1-1, with TRBD1 matching over 8 bases. Source: PBMCs, taken in a trial of ipilimumab plus nivolumab as post-transplant consolidation. This sequence originates from a female donor with multiple myeloma. CDR3 loop: CASRPMTGVNTEAFF. The CDR3 region has the DNA TGTGCCAGTAGACCGATGACAGGGGTGAACACTGAAGCTTTCTTT.